This T cell receptor (beta chain) was obtained from a study of T cell responses to AZD1222 COVID-19 vaccine. On this clone: Its antigen is not known.

Method: immunoSEQ multiplex PCR; TCRdb's copy keeps in-frame clones and lacks some. This sample has some 99,000 clones, with 88% found just once. Study-wide findings and caveats: The donors showed a predominance of white British ancestry and of females, with possible underestimation of clonal diversity.

The CDR3 sequence is 15 residues long. Germline V gene sequence: CDR1 SGHTS, CDR2 YDEGEE. V lost 0 bases, J lost 2 bases, and 5 bases stayed unmatched. V usage is TRBV5-8 and J usage is TRBJ2-7; 7 nucleotides agree with TRBD1. The source was peripheral blood, collected on day 0 of MenACWY control vaccination. This receptor was obtained from an adult in good health. The CDR3 nucleotides read TGTGCCAGCAGCTTGGCCGGGACAGCAACCTACGAGCAGTACTTC. Translated, it gives CASSLAGTATYEQYF. Supplemented by reference TRBV5-8 and TRBJ2-7, the full variable domain reads EAGVTQSPTHLIKTRGQQATLRCSPISGHTSVYWYQQALGLGLQFLLWYDEGEERNRGNFPPRFSGRQFPNYSSELNVNALELEDSALYLCASSLAGTATYEQYFGPGTRLTVT.